This entry lists 24 T cell receptor beta chains sequenced from one sample in a study of OX40 agonist ivuxolimab in advanced cancers. Sequencing used immunoSEQ multiplex PCR; TCRdb keeps in-frame clones, though not all of them. The table includes about 49,000 clones, roughly four fifths detected once. Sequenced here: CD4+ or CD8+ T cells sorted from blood, sampled in a trial of the OX40 agonist ivuxolimab. These receptors originate from an adult with an advanced solid tumor such as melanoma, head and neck, liver or kidney cancer.

V and J are TRBV19 and TRBJ2-1; 8 nucleotides match TRBD1. The length of the CDR3 is 15 residues. The V gene end was trimmed by 6 bases and the J gene end by 9 bases; junction bases not matched to a gene: 13. Germline V gene data show CDR1 as LNHDA and CDR2 as SQIVND (reference sequence). CDR3 residues: CASSPQDRVRGEQFF. The CDR3 DNA reads as TGTGCCAGTAGCCCTCAGGACAGGGTCAGGGGTGAGCAGTTCTTC.

The chain couples TRBV28 to TRBJ2-3; D is tentatively TRBD1 or TRBD2 (5 bases each). Trimming took 1 base from V and 4 from J, leaving 9 bases between them. CDR1 is MDHEN and CDR2 is SYDVKM in the germline V gene. The CDR3 runs 14 residues. CDR3 protein: CASSLSGRPDTQYF. In DNA, the CDR3 is TGTGCCAGCAGTTTATCGGGGCGGCCAGATACGCAGTATTTT.

This clone was counted once. This chain connects TRBV18 to TRBJ2-7; D is unresolved. The germline gives CDR1 KGHSH, CDR2 LQKENI. This CDR3 spans 13 amino acids. V lost 0 bases, J lost 2 bases, and 5 bases lay in between. The CDR3 nucleotides are TGTGCCAGCTCACCACCGGCCCCCTACGAGCAGTACTTC. It yields the protein CASSPPAPYEQYF.

The chain combines TRBV7-6 with TRBJ2-1; 12 nucleotides agree with TRBD2. This CDR3 contains 17 residues. The germline CDR1 and CDR2 sequences are SGHVS and FNYEAQ. V trimming: 3 bases; J trimming: 6 bases; junction bases outside the gene matches: 9. This CDR3 is CASSFFLAGGNLNEQFF. For the CDR3, the DNA is TGTGCCAGCAGCTTTTTCCTAGCGGGAGGGAATCTCAATGAGCAGTTCTTC.

The chain couples TRBV19 to TRBJ2-3; 13 nucleotides agree with TRBD2. Looked up from germline, CDR1 is LNHDA and CDR2 is SQIVND (reference sequence). The J segment lost 3 bases and the V segment lost 5 bases, leaving 8 bases of the junction unmatched. There are 17 residues in the CDR3. This chain's CDR3 is CASSLSGTSGATDTQYF. In DNA form, the CDR3 reads TGTGCCAGTAGTCTCTCCGGGACTAGCGGGGCAACAGATACGCAGTATTTT.

The J gene is TRBJ2-3, the V gene TRBV5-4; D might be TRBD1 (6 bases). Germline CDR1 SGHNT, CDR2 YYREEE (reference sequence). There are 15 residues in the CDR3. With 0 bases removed from V and 2 bases from J, the gap between germline ends came to 10 bases. CDR3 in DNA: TGTGCCAGCAGCTTGGATTCAGGGGCCACAGATACGCAGTATTTT. Amino acid sequence: CASSLDSGATDTQYF.

The V gene is TRBV2, the J gene TRBJ2-2; a weak D match, TRBD2 (6 bases). Germline V gives CDR1 SNHLY, CDR2 FYNNEI. The CDR3 has 15 residues. The germline V and J ends were trimmed by 4 bases and 3 bases, with 12 bases remaining between them. For the CDR3, the DNA is TGTGCCAGCAGTGTGGAGGGGCCCCACACCGGGGAGCTGTTTTTT. As protein: CASSVEGPHTGELFF.

This clone has just one count. The V and J genes are TRBV4-2 and TRBJ2-6, with D possibly being TRBD1 (6 bases). V lost 0 bases and J lost 4, with 10 bases in between. This CDR3 spans 16 amino acids. From germline, CDR1 is LGHNA and CDR2 YNFKEQ. The chain's CDR3 is CASSQDGGAGANVLTF. DNA of the CDR3: TGTGCCAGCAGCCAAGATGGGGGCGCGGGGGCCAACGTCCTGACTTTC.

CDR3 bases: TGTGCCAGCAGTAAGGACAGGGTATCCAATCAGCCCCAGCATTTT. Residues: CASSKDRVSNQPQHF. V and J are TRBV28 and TRBJ1-5; 8 nucleotides line up with TRBD1. V was clipped by 5 bases and J by 3 bases; unmatched bases: 6. Germline CDR1 reads MDHEN; CDR2 reads SYDVKM. This CDR3 has 15 amino acids.

V gene TRBV4-3 combines with J gene TRBJ2-2, with 9 bases lining up with TRBD1. This CDR3 contains 16 residues. Germline V gene sequence: CDR1 LGHNA, CDR2 YSLEER. J was trimmed by 8 bases and V by 5 bases; bases with no gene match: 12. The CDR3 nucleotides are TGCGCCAGCAGCTTGGGCGGGAAAGGGACAGGGGGGGAGCTGTTTTTT. Residues: CASSLGGKGTGGELFF.

This clone was detected once. The V and J genes are TRBV5-8 and TRBJ1-1; D is unresolved. CDR1 is SGHTS, CDR2 YDEGEE, per germline. Trimming removed 5 bases from V and 0 bases from J, with 17 bases in between. The length of the CDR3 is 16 residues. The CDR3 sequence is CASRKRWREMNTEAFF. The CDR3 bases are TGTGCCAGCAGGAAAAGATGGAGGGAGATGAACACTGAAGCTTTCTTT.

The rearrangement links TRBV5-1 to TRBJ2-1; 7 bases match TRBD2. This CDR3 is built from 16 residues. Germline loops: CDR1 SGHRS, CDR2 YFSETQ. V lost 0 bases, J lost 0 bases, and 3 bases stayed unmatched. The CDR3 reads CASSLVRGSSYNEQFF. In DNA form, the CDR3 reads TGCGCCAGCAGCTTGGTACGCGGGAGCTCCTACAATGAGCAGTTCTTC.

This sequence joins TRBV28 and TRBJ1-4; D gene ambiguous. The CDR3 is 15 residues long. V lost 5 bases and J 3 bases, leaving 13 bases between the germline ends. CDR1 is MDHEN and CDR2 is SYDVKM in the germline V gene. Here the CDR3 DNA reads TGTGCCAGCAGTCCCCCACTACGGGCTAATGAAAAACTGTTTTTT. Its translation is CASSPPLRANEKLFF.

The chain couples TRBV9 to TRBJ2-5; 9 bases align to TRBD2. J lost 4 bases, V lost 4 bases, and 8 bases had no gene match. Germline lookup yields CDR1 SGDLS and CDR2 YYNGEE. The CDR3 is made up of 15 amino acids. The CDR3 nucleotides are TGTGCCAGCAGCACCCCTCTAGCGGGAAGAGAGACCCAGTACTTC. Its protein is CASSTPLAGRETQYF.

The J gene is TRBJ2-1, the V gene TRBV9; D gene unclear. Germline CDR1 is SGDLS and CDR2 is YYNGEE. The V and J ends lost 3 bases and 9 bases respectively, with 13 bases between them. This CDR3 region has 13 residues. CDR3 loop: CASSDPSGGEQFF. CDR3 nucleotide sequence: TGTGCCAGCAGCGACCCTAGTGGCGGTGAGCAGTTCTTC.

This chain's CDR3 is CASSFGREGFYEQYF. The CDR3 DNA sequence: TGTGCCAGCAGCTTCGGGAGGGAGGGATTCTACGAGCAGTACTTC. This chain joins TRBV11-2 and TRBJ2-7; 8 bases match TRBD2. From germline, CDR1 is SGHAT and CDR2 FQNNGV. V shed 3 bases, J shed 3 bases, and the junction held 7 bases outside the gene matches. The CDR3 is 15 residues long. The full variable domain, completed using reference TRBV11-2 and TRBJ2-7, is EAGVAQSPRYKIIEKRQSVAFWCNPISGHATLYWYQQILGQGPKLLIQFQNNGVVDDSQLPKDRFSAERLKGVDSTLKIQPAKLEDSAVYLCASSFGREGFYEQYFGPGTRLTVT.

The chain recombines TRBV7-3 with TRBJ2-7; 12 nucleotides agree with TRBD2. Germline V gene data show CDR1 as SGHTA and CDR2 as FQGTGA. The CDR3 runs 14 residues. With V trimmed by 5 bases and J by 6 bases, 5 bases remained unmatched. The CDR3 loop is CASSALAGGGEQYF. The CDR3 coding sequence is TGTGCCAGCAGCGCCCTAGCGGGAGGGGGCGAGCAGTACTTC.

The chain uses TRBV6-6 and TRBJ2-7; D gene ambiguous. Germline V CDR1 and CDR2: MNHNY, SVGAGI (reference sequence). This CDR3 contains 12 residues. V was shortened by 5 bases and J by 6 bases, with 11 bases between the two germline ends. The CDR3 DNA reads TGTGCCAGCAGTCAGCCCTCGGGCGAGCAGTACTTC. This gives the protein CASSQPSGEQYF.

There are a few counts of this clone. The CDR3 protein is CASSPDSTYGYTF. CDR3 nucleotide sequence: TGTGCCAGTAGTCCCGACAGTACCTATGGCTACACCTTC. The chain employs TRBV19 and TRBJ1-2, with a possible D match to TRBD1 (5 bases). Trimming shortened V by 5 bases and J by 4 bases, and 11 bases separated the two germline ends. The CDR3 has 13 residues. Germline V gene data show CDR1 as LNHDA and CDR2 as SQIVND (reference sequence). The variable domain in full, with the rest retrieved from reference TRBV19 and TRBJ1-2, is DGGITQSPKYLFRKEGQNVTLSCEQNLNHDAMYWYRQDPGQGLRLIYYSQIVNDFQKGDIAEGYSVSREKKESFPLTVTSAQKNPTAFYLCASSPDSTYGYTFGSGTRLTVV.

The sample holds one count of this clone. This chain links TRBV7-2 with TRBJ2-3; 11 bases are a match to TRBD2. From germline, CDR1 is SGHTA and CDR2 FQGNSA. The V segment lost 3 bases and the J segment 0 bases; nucleotides outside the gene matches: 8. The CDR3 has 18 residues. The DNA of the CDR3 is TGTGCCAGCAGCTTTTTTTTCGGGACTAGCGGAAGCACAGATACGCAGTATTTT. Its translation is CASSFFFGTSGSTDTQYF. The whole variable domain, filled in from reference TRBV7-2 and TRBJ2-3, reads GAGVSQSPSNKVTEKGKDVELRCDPISGHTALYWYRQSLGQGLEFLIYFQGNSAPDKSGLPSDRFSAERTGGSVSTLTIQRTQQEDSAVYLCASSFFFGTSGSTDTQYFGPGTRLTVL.

The chain joins TRBV2 to TRBJ1-1; no reliable D call. The CDR3 loop spans 13 amino acids. The germline V and J ends were trimmed by 7 bases and 6 bases, with 15 bases remaining between them. Per germline, CDR1 SNHLY and CDR2 FYNNEI. CDR3 DNA sequence: TGTGCCAGCACGAGGAGTCGGGAGGCTGAAGCTTTCTTT. Translation: CASTRSREAEAFF.

The chain links TRBV7-2 to TRBJ1-5; 10 bases match TRBD1. The V segment lost 1 base and the J segment 7 bases; nucleotides outside the gene matches: 4. Germline values: CDR1 SGHTA, CDR2 FQGNSA. The length of the CDR3 is 15 residues. CDR3: CASSLDGQGGQPQHF. The CDR3 nucleotides are TGTGCCAGCAGCTTAGATGGACAGGGGGGACAGCCCCAGCATTTT.

The V and J genes are TRBV9 and TRBJ2-3, with 9 bases fitting TRBD1. Germline V lookup: CDR1 SGDLS, CDR2 YYNGEE. The CDR3 has 14 residues. The junction had 4 bases not matched to a gene; V was cut back by 4 bases and J by 4 bases. DNA for the CDR3: TGTGCCAGCAGCCTTCGACAGGGGGCAGATACGCAGTATTTT. As protein: CASSLRQGADTQYF.

This clone was seen a single time. The chain joins TRBV5-1 to TRBJ2-7, with D perhaps TRBD1 or TRBD2 (6 bases each). The CDR3 has 15 amino acids. V was clipped by 4 bases and J by 0 bases, with 14 bases between them. The germline CDR1 and CDR2 sequences are SGHRS and YFSETQ. This chain's CDR3 is CASSPSRGVSYEQYF. The CDR3 bases are TGCGCCAGCAGCCCATCGAGGGGGGTCTCCTACGAGCAGTACTTC.